These 31 T cell receptor beta chains came from one sample sequenced in a study of blood T cell repertoires in COVID-19 (dated by TCRdb to 2018 to 2021). The library was obtained by the immunoSEQ multiplex PCR assay. TCRdb mirrors the immuneACCESS table, restricted to in-frame sequences. Some clones are absent from its copies; in checked studies, under half trace to an unresolved V gene, and the reason for the others is unknown. The sample profile shows 120,000 to 150,000 clones; 75% to 90% of them were found once. The leading ten clones occupy 10% to 15% of the sample. The sequenced material came from peripheral blood. Every receptor here comes from a man aged 18 to 29 with COVID-19, enrolled during active disease.

The chain joins TRBV19 to TRBJ1-1, with 7 bases matching TRBD1. V was clipped by 4 bases and J by 4 bases; unmatched bases: 6. This CDR3 has 14 residues. Germline V lookup: CDR1 LNHDA, CDR2 SQIVND (reference sequence). The CDR3 region has the DNA TGTGCCAGTAGTACTAGGGACAGAGGCACTGAAGCTTTCTTT. Translated: CASSTRDRGTEAFF.

This clone was picked up one time. The V gene is TRBV5-6, the J gene TRBJ2-7, with D possibly TRBD2 on 5 matching bases. The germline CDR1 and CDR2 sequences are SGHDT and YYEEEE. Trimming removed 2 bases from V and 5 bases from J, with 11 bases in between. The CDR3 totals 13 residues. The CDR3 DNA follows: TGTGCCAGCAGCTTCACTAGTATCCACGAGCAGTACTTC. Its protein product is CASSFTSIHEQYF.

Points on this clone: The DNA is left out, because the CDR3 cannot be placed on it with certainty; the CDR3 is given as TCRdb lists it. The rearrangement links TRBV28 to TRBJ1-2. CDR1 MDHEN and CDR2 SYDVKM come from the germline V gene. The CDR3 comprises 11 residues, both ends counted. This chain's CDR3 is CASSSSVGYTF.

This clone was recorded once. This rearrangement joins TRBV28 to TRBJ2-2; D possibly corresponds to TRBD1 (6 bases). Germline V gives CDR1 MDHEN, CDR2 SYDVKM. The CDR3 is 12 amino acids. Trimming took 8 bases from V and 7 from J, leaving 11 bases between them. CDR3 nucleotide sequence: TGTGCCAGCCCAGGGGCTGGCGGGGAGCTGTTTTTT. Amino acid sequence: CASPGAGGELFF.

The genes are TRBV30 and TRBJ1-1; a weak D match, TRBD1 (6 bases). The length of the CDR3 is 13 residues. V was shortened by 2 bases and J by 4 bases, with 11 bases between the two germline ends. Germline V gene sequence: CDR1 GTSNPN, CDR2 SVGIG (reference sequence). The CDR3 DNA is TGTGCCTGGAGTATGACAGGCGGCACTGAAGCTTTCTTT. It is translated as CAWSMTGGTEAFF. Complete variable domain (other parts from reference TRBV30 and TRBJ1-1): SQTIHQWPATLVQPVGSPLSLECTVEGTSNPNLYWYRQAAGRGLQLLFYSVGIGQISSEVPQNLSASRPQDRQFILSSKKLLLSDSGFYLCAWSMTGGTEAFFGQGTRLTVV.

The V and J genes are TRBV24-1 and TRBJ1-1; D not certain. Trimming took 9 bases from V and 0 from J, leaving 7 bases between them. Germline CDR1 KGHDR, CDR2 SFDVKD. The CDR3 totals 12 residues. The CDR3 coding sequence is TGTGCCACCCGGGGAATGAACACTGAAGCTTTCTTT. It codes for CATRGMNTEAFF.

This chain joins TRBV10-3 and TRBJ1-2; TRBD1 agrees at 10 bases. Per the germline V gene, CDR1 is ENHRY and CDR2 is SYGVKD. The CDR3 is 16 amino acids. Trimming removed 0 bases from V and 3 bases from J; junction bases left unmatched: 4. The CDR3 region is CAISESETGGYYGYTF. The DNA of the CDR3 is TGTGCCATCAGTGAGTCGGAGACAGGGGGCTACTATGGCTACACCTTC.

The chain recombines TRBV19 with TRBJ1-3; no clear D gene. CDR1 LNHDA and CDR2 SQIVND come from the germline V gene (reference sequence). This CDR3 contains 13 residues. The germline V and J ends were trimmed by 6 bases and 0 bases, with 6 bases remaining between them. CDR3 sequence reads: CASSPGSGNTIYF. CDR3 sequence (DNA): TGTGCCAGTAGCCCAGGCTCTGGAAACACCATATATTTT.

The gene calls are TRBV28 and TRBJ2-7; 12 bases map to TRBD2. Germline lookup yields CDR1 MDHEN and CDR2 SYDVKM. Trimming at V came to 5 bases and at J to 1 base, leaving 3 bases not matched to a gene. CDR3 length equals 15 residues. The CDR3 sequence: CASSPLAGGSYEQYF. The CDR3 DNA reads as TGTGCCAGCAGTCCCCTAGCGGGAGGGTCCTACGAGCAGTACTTC.

This clone was detected only a few times. V is TRBV6-6 and J is TRBJ1-5, with a weak D call TRBD1 (5 bases). The germline CDR1 and CDR2 sequences are MNHNY and SVGAGI (reference sequence). The CDR3 consists of 15 residues. Trimming pared 2 bases from V and 4 bases from J, leaving 12 bases between. The CDR3 DNA reads as TGTGCCAGCAGTTACGCCCAGGGAAGGAATCAGCCCCAGCATTTT. This codes for CASSYAQGRNQPQHF.

The chain joins TRBV5-1 to TRBJ1-5; D might be TRBD1 (6 bases). This CDR3 is 15 amino acids long. V lost 4 bases, J lost 0 bases, and 11 bases lay in between. CDR1 and CDR2 (germline): SGHRS, YFSETQ. CDR3 sequence: CASSLGDISNQPQHF. CDR3 DNA: TGCGCCAGCAGCCTGGGGGACATTAGCAATCAGCCCCAGCATTTT.

This clone was counted once. One junction end disagrees with the germline gene, perhaps due to a read error. The chain combines TRBV5-6 with TRBJ1-4; TRBD1 agrees at 9 bases. Germline CDR1 reads SGHDT; CDR2 reads YYEEEE. This CDR3 spans 14 amino acids. The CDR3 loop reads CASSPGQGYEKLLF. The CDR3 coding sequence is TGTGCCAGCAGCCCGGGACAGGGATATGAAAAACTGCTTTTT.

This clone was seen only once. The chain is built from TRBV6-1 and TRBJ2-7, with TRBD2 matching 9 bases. CDR1 and CDR2 from the germline V gene are MNHNS and SASEGT. This CDR3 spans 16 amino acids. The ends lost 3 bases at V and 2 bases at J; junction bases unmatched: 8. Written as DNA, the CDR3 is TGTGCCAGCAGTGAGGATAGCGGGAGAGTGCCCTACGAGCAGTACTTC. Protein: CASSEDSGRVPYEQYF.

The genes are TRBV7-2 and TRBJ2-3; no reliable D call. There are 11 residues in the CDR3. CDR1 SGHTA and CDR2 FQGNSA come from the germline V gene. V was pared by 6 bases and J by 6 bases, with 7 bases between. The CDR3: CASRSSDTQYF. The CDR3 DNA reads TGTGCCAGCAGGTCGTCCGATACGCAGTATTTT.

The J gene is TRBJ2-7, the V gene TRBV6-5, with D maybe TRBD1 (6 bases). CDR1 is MNHEY, CDR2 SVGAGI, per germline. The CDR3 contains 14 residues. V was shortened by 5 bases and J by 5 bases, with 16 bases between the two germline ends. The CDR3 sequence is CASSLRRDTDEQYF. CDR3 nucleotide sequence: TGTGCCAGCAGTCTACGCCGGGACACCGACGAGCAGTACTTC.

The chain uses TRBV9 and TRBJ1-1; perhaps TRBD1 as D (5 bases). The germline V and J ends were trimmed by 4 bases and 4 bases, with 11 bases remaining between them. Germline CDR1 is SGDLS and CDR2 is YYNGEE. The CDR3 runs to 13 residues. The CDR3 DNA follows: TGTGCCAGCAGCCCCGGGGGGAGCACTGAAGCTTTCTTT. Protein product: CASSPGGSTEAFF.

This clone is a singleton in its sample. The chain combines TRBV15 with TRBJ1-3, with 8 nucleotides matching TRBD1. The CDR3 sequence is 17 residues long. V gave up 2 bases and J gave up 2 bases; unmatched junction bases: 8. The V gene's germline CDR1 is LNHNV and CDR2 YYDKDF (reference sequence). The CDR3 DNA sequence: TGTGCCACCAGCAGATTCCAGGACAGGGTGACTGGAAACACCATATATTTT. It specifies CATSRFQDRVTGNTIYF. The full variable domain, rest sourced from reference TRBV15 and TRBJ1-3, is DAMVIQNPRYQVTQFGKPVTLSCSQTLNHNVMYWYQQKSSQAPKLLFHYYDKDFNNEADTPDNFQSRRPNTSFCFLDIRSPGLGDTAMYLCATSRFQDRVTGNTIYFGEGSWLTVV.

Note on this clone: Its ends do not fully match the called genes, so a read error is possible. This chain links TRBV19 with TRBJ1-5, with TRBD1 identical over 7 bases. The CDR3 loop spans 13 amino acids. Germline V gene sequence: CDR1 LNHDA, CDR2 SQIVND (reference sequence). The CDR3 loop is CASSIDRAQPQHF. CDR3 in DNA: TGTGCCAGTAGCATAGACAGGGCCCAGCCCCAGCATTTT. The full variable domain, its missing parts supplied by reference TRBV19 and TRBJ1-5, is DGGITQSPKYLFRKEGQNVTLSCEQNLNHDAMYWYRQDPGQGLRLIYYSQIVNDFQKGDIAEGYSVSREKKESFPLTVTSAQKNPTAFYLCASSIDRAQPQHFGDGTRLSIL.

V gene TRBV28 combines with J gene TRBJ2-7, with 8 bases lining up with TRBD1. This CDR3 region has 16 residues. V trimming: 4 bases; J trimming: 2 bases; junction bases outside the gene matches: 10. In germline, CDR1 is MDHEN, CDR2 SYDVKM. CDR3 protein: CASSYTRDRPTYEQYF. CDR3 sequence (DNA): TGTGCCAGCAGTTATACACGGGACAGGCCAACCTACGAGCAGTACTTC.

CDR3 sequence: CASSSETTRTADTQYF. The CDR3 DNA reads as TGTGCCAGCAGCTCAGAAACGACTAGAACGGCAGATACGCAGTATTTT. This rearrangement joins TRBV13 to TRBJ2-3; tentatively, D is TRBD2 (6 bases). The CDR3 is 16 amino acids. Trimming removed 4 bases at V and 4 bases at J, with 18 bases between. Germline CDR1 reads PRHDT; CDR2 reads FYEKMQ (reference sequence).

The chain is built from TRBV28 and TRBJ2-7, with a weak D call TRBD1 (6 bases). Germline-derived CDR1 and CDR2 are MDHEN and SYDVKM. Trimming left V 4 bases short and J 3 bases short, with 16 bases between. CDR3 length: 15 residues. The CDR3 region is CASSYEDRFRYEQYF. CDR3 bases: TGTGCCAGCAGTTACGAAGACAGGTTTCGCTACGAGCAGTACTTC.

The V and J genes are TRBV27 and TRBJ2-4; D might be TRBD1 (6 bases). The germline CDR1 and CDR2 sequences are MNHEY and SMNVEV (reference sequence). Trimming cost V 5 bases and J 5 bases, with 13 bases left between them. The CDR3 spans 14 residues. The CDR3, as DNA: TGTGCCAGCAGTCCCAGGGGATTGGAAAACATTCAGTACTTC. It translates to CASSPRGLENIQYF.

The V and J genes are TRBV11-3 and TRBJ2-7; D ambiguous. Trimming took off 5 bases at V and 7 bases at J, with 15 bases between the two ends. The CDR3 sequence is 13 residues long. Germline V gene lookup returns CDR1 SGHNT and CDR2 YENEEA. This CDR3 reads CASSKRSGFEQYF. CDR3 in DNA: TGTGCCAGCAGCAAAAGGTCGGGTTTTGAGCAGTACTTC. Complete variable domain (other parts from reference TRBV11-3 and TRBJ2-7): EAGVVQSPRYKIIEKKQPVAFWCNPISGHNTLYWYLQNLGQGPELLIRYENEEAVDDSQLPKDRFSAERLKGVDSTLKIQPAELGDSAVYLCASSKRSGFEQYFGPGTRLTVT.

The chain combines TRBV24-1 with TRBJ2-3; 9 bases fit TRBD2. The CDR3 consists of 16 residues. J gave up 5 bases and V 4 bases, and 9 bases lay outside the gene matches. Per germline, CDR1 KGHDR and CDR2 SFDVKD. CDR3 in DNA: TGTGCCACCAGTGAAGGGGGGCGCGGGAGGGTAGATACGCAGTATTTT. This encodes CATSEGGRGRVDTQYF.

The chain has TRBV9 and TRBJ2-7; maybe TRBD2 (6 bases). There are 14 residues in the CDR3. Germline values: CDR1 SGDLS, CDR2 YYNGEE. The V gene lost 0 bases and the J gene lost 2 bases, with 9 bases spanning the gap. Here the CDR3 reads CASSVGPGAYEQYF. For the CDR3, the DNA is TGTGCCAGCAGCGTAGGTCCGGGAGCCTACGAGCAGTACTTC.

V gene TRBV4-1 combines with J gene TRBJ2-5; possibly TRBD2 for D (7 bases). CDR3 size: 17 residues. V dropped 0 bases and J dropped 4 bases, with 18 bases sitting between them. CDR1 and CDR2 from the germline V gene are MGHRA and YSYEKL. This chain's CDR3 is CASSQEGGGFRSETQYF. CDR3 DNA: TGCGCCAGCAGCCAAGAAGGGGGAGGGTTCAGGTCAGAGACCCAGTACTTC.

The CDR3: CASSPSQGEQYF. The CDR3 DNA follows: TGTGCCAGCAGCCCCAGTCAGGGCGAGCAGTACTTC. The chain is built from TRBV7-8 and TRBJ2-7, with TRBD1 as a possible D gene (5 bases). This CDR3 spans 12 amino acids. The ends were cut back, 5 bases at V and 6 bases at J, with 11 bases in the middle. Germline V gives CDR1 SGHVS, CDR2 FQNEAQ.

This chain connects TRBV24-1 to TRBJ1-2; the match to TRBD1 covers 7 bases. Germline lookup yields CDR1 KGHDR and CDR2 SFDVKD. This CDR3 contains 13 residues. J lost 7 bases, V lost 4 bases, and 5 bases had no gene match. The CDR3 loop reads CATSESHRGGYTF. For the CDR3, the DNA is TGTGCCACCAGTGAGTCTCACAGGGGTGGCTACACCTTC.

The chain is built from TRBV11-2 and TRBJ2-7; TRBD2 might be the D (7 bases). The CDR3 sequence is 15 residues long. Germline values: CDR1 SGHAT, CDR2 FQNNGV. Trimming pared 5 bases from V and 2 bases from J, leaving 16 bases between. The CDR3 is CASSLEGGGPYEQYF. The CDR3 coding sequence is TGTGCCAGCAGCCTTGAAGGGGGGGGACCCTACGAGCAGTACTTC.

The rearrangement links TRBV7-9 to TRBJ2-1; no firm D call. There are 16 residues in the CDR3. The germline gives CDR1 SEHNR, CDR2 FQNEAQ (reference sequence). The germline V and J ends were trimmed by 2 bases and 0 bases, with 11 bases remaining between them. CDR3 residues: CASSLTSLSSYNEQFF. In DNA, the CDR3 is TGTGCCAGCAGCTTAACAAGTCTCAGCTCCTACAATGAGCAGTTCTTC.

The V gene is TRBV27, the J gene TRBJ2-7; 10 nucleotides agree with TRBD1. CDR3 size: 14 residues. In germline, CDR1 is MNHEY, CDR2 SMNVEV (reference sequence). Unmatched junction bases numbered 2, after V lost 3 bases and J lost 3 bases. The CDR3 region is CASSLTGGNYEQYF. The CDR3 DNA sequence: TGTGCCAGCAGTTTGACAGGGGGCAACTACGAGCAGTACTTC.